This T cell receptor (beta chain) derives from a study of Ad26.COV2.S vaccination and SARS-CoV-2 variants (dated by TCRdb to 2020 to 2023). For context, the study as a whole: Vaccine-arm donors came from COV1001, a multicentre, randomized, double-blind, placebo-controlled phase I-IIa trial of Ad26.COV2.S in healthy adults. Dosing of Ad26.COV2.S was intramuscular, at either 5x10^10 or 1x10^11 viral particles, delivered as one shot or as two shots spaced 56 days apart. The specificity and breadth of SARS-CoV-2-reactive T cell receptors after Ad26.COV2.S vaccination were assessed by TCRbeta repertoire sequencing. The TCR-sequenced set comprised around 30 samples: 19 Ad26.COV2.S vaccine recipients, 5 placebo recipients and 8 SARS-CoV-2 convalescent individuals. Trial participants were randomized into five groups of five: low-dose or high-dose Ad26.COV2.S given once or twice, or placebo on both occasions. Investigators did not know the trial group allocation while performing experiments and assessing outcomes. The full study reports these points: The study was not powered to compare responses between vaccine doses or regimens. Comparable non-spike TCR breadth was observed between vaccine and placebo recipients, consistent with only spike being contained in the vaccine. The authors noted that the TCR breadth and depth analyses may have underestimated total T cell responses. After vaccination, spike-specific CD8+ and CD4+ T cell responses were reported to show substantial breadth. Ad26.COV2.S recipients had higher spike-specific TCR breadth than placebo recipients (P = 0.0014).

Of note for this clone: Its antigen specificity is not known. Base qualities are not recorded, but no much larger clone differs from it by a single base.

The CDR3 has 13 amino acids, counting the end cysteine and phenylalanine. Here the CDR3 DNA is all that survives: 39 bases in frame from base 1. The germline V gene (reference sequence) supplies CDR1 SEHNR and CDR2 FQNEAQ. V was cut back by 4 bases and J by 5 bases, leaving a gap of 8 bases between them. Read against the paper, the sample's treatment or condition label means: 15 to 20 received Ad26.COV2.S at low or high dose, single or two shots; roughly 5 received placebo; per-sample allocation not given. Repertoires of vaccine and placebo recipients were sequenced from samples collected on day 63 after the first injection. Between 29 July and 7 August 2020, Cohort 1b enrolled 25 adults aged 18-55 years at one site in Boston, USA. As a vaccine, Ad26.COV2.S was a replication-incompetent adenovirus type 26 vector that expressed a prefusion-stabilized SARS-CoV-2 spike protein derived from the original Wuhan strain.

The immunoSEQ Assay was the method used to sequence TCRbeta CDR3 regions. After extraction, genomic DNA underwent amplification by bias-controlled multiplex PCR, followed by high-throughput sequencing. The paper's processing steps were these. To quantify the absolute abundance of every unique TCRbeta CDR3 region, sequences were collapsed and filtered. T cell fraction was estimated by normalizing TCRbeta template counts to usable DNA, with usable DNA measured through amplification of reference genes found in all nucleated cells. Repertoire TCRs were annotated as SARS-CoV-2-specific when V gene, CDR3 amino acid sequence and J gene were exactly matched to a known reactive TCR set. The reference SARS-CoV-2 TCR set was obtained from MIRA and was filtered for enrichment in COVID-19-positive ImmuneCODE repertoires, whereby public or cross-reactive TCRs were removed. Using the MIRA antigens, annotated TCRs were further analysed by specific ORF or by position within an ORF. Depth was the summed frequency of annotated unique rearrangements, while breadth was defined as annotated unique rearrangements over total unique productive rearrangements. Two-sided Wilcoxon rank-sum tests were used to compare TCR breadth between groups. TCRdb took this table from immuneACCESS and kept in-frame rearrangements with V and J called. Such tables lack part of the clones; where checked against another copy, unresolved V genes explain under half of the gap, and the rest is unexplained. V and J calls and clone size are copied from that table; D and trimming were computed from the DNA. The sample data list around 450,000 clones, and approximately 88% of these were observed just once. The ten largest account for less than 4.5% of the sample.

The chain couples TRBV7-9 to TRBJ2-2, with the D gene not clear enough to name. The sequence was collected from a person between 18 and 65 years old who received the Ad26.COV2.S COVID-19 vaccine or a placebo. The specimen was peripheral blood, collected in a trial of Ad26.COV2.S vaccine versus placebo. The bases are TGTGCCAGCAGCTGGGGTCGAACCGGGGAGCTGTTTTTT. This translates into CASSWGRTGELFF.